This TCR beta chain was recovered during a study of persistence of HIV-infected CD4 T cells. CDR1 and CDR2 from the germline V gene are WNHNN and SYGVQD (reference sequence). This CDR3 is 15 amino acids long. Trimming cost V 3 bases and J 0 bases, with 6 bases left between them. Cells were stimulated with overlapping HIV-1 Gag 15-mer peptides. CD40L/CD69 double-negative CD45RO-high memory CD4+ T cells were collected. Note on this clone: The target antigen is unknown.

This was the immunoSEQ version 4 assay in survey mode. The table came from immunoSEQ multiplex PCR; TCRdb's copy has only in-frame clones and leaves some out. The sample includes approximately 34,000 clones, approximately 80% of them seen just once. This receptor was identified in an adult woman with HIV who was CMV-seropositive. Sequencing used CD4+ T cells sorted from PBMCs after approximately 19-hour stimulation, obtained from a patient who received antiretroviral therapy. The V call is TRBV10-1, the J call TRBJ2-6; D call uncertain. The CDR3 region is CASSDPSSGANVLTF. The DNA of the CDR3 is TGCGCCAGCAGTGACCCGTCCTCTGGGGCCAACGTCCTGACTTTC.